The clone carrying this TCR beta chain was seen only a few times. The antigen remains unidentified. The germline gives CDR1 SEHNR, CDR2 FQNEAQ (reference sequence). This CDR3 spans 14 amino acids. V gave up 1 base and J gave up 8 bases; unmatched junction bases: 8. The tumor samples were collected prior to definitive surgery or chemotherapy. The entry originates in a study of high-grade serous ovarian cancer treatment subgroups. Study observations and caveats: TCR clonal relatedness correlated positively with neoantigen level. Same-patient tumor repertoires overlapped at about 0.1 to 0.8; different patients barely overlapped. CDR1 and CDR2 were left unanalyzed; analyses focused on CDR3.

The table came from immunoSEQ multiplex PCR; TCRdb's copy has only in-frame clones and leaves some out. The table lists some 3,000 clones, around 67% of them singletons. The sequence was collected from a human donor with high-grade serous ovarian cancer. The sequenced sample consisted of tumor tissue. This chain joins TRBV7-9 and TRBJ2-7; 7 bases are a match to TRBD1. CDR3 nucleotide sequence: TGTGCCAGCAGCTTAGAGGGGGCGATTAGACAGCAGTACTTC. Encoded protein: CASSLEGAIRQQYF.